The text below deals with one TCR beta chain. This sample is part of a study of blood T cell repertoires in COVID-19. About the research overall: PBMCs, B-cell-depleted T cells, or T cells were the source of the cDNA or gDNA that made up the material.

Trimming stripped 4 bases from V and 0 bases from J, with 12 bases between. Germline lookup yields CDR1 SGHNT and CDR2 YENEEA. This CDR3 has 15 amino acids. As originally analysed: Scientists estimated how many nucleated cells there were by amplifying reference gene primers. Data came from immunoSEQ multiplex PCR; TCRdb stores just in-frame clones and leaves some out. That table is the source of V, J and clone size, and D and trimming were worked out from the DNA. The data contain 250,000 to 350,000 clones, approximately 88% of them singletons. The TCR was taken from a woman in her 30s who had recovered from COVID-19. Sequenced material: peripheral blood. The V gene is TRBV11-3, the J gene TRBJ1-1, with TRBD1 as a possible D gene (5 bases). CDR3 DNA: TGTGCCAGCAGCTCCCGTGGGGCTATGAACACTGAAGCTTTCTTT. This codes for CASSSRGAMNTEAFF. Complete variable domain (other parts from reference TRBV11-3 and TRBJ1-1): EAGVVQSPRYKIIEKKQPVAFWCNPISGHNTLYWYLQNLGQGPELLIRYENEEAVDDSQLPKDRFSAERLKGVDSTLKIQPAELGDSAVYLCASSSRGAMNTEAFFGQGTRLTVV.